Sequencing of this T cell receptor (beta chain) was carried out in a study of T cells in Graves' hyperthyroidism and ophthalmopathy. Broader study findings: Before onset, by a median of about six months, the model predicted ophthalmopathy.

Germline CDR1 is SGHTA and CDR2 is FQGTGA. CDR3 length: 15 residues. V shed 6 bases and J 2 bases; nucleotides not matched to a gene: 9. The diagnostic basis comprised clinical symptoms, serum thyroxine and TRAb, thyroid ultrasound and orbital computed tomography. This clonotype was detected many times. Antigen unknown. TCR beta CDR3 regions were amplified from RNA. The HTBI set primed first-round TCR CDR3 RT-PCR. TCRdb independently ran MiXCR on the multiplex PCR reads; one entry per CDR3 protein. Among about 360,000 distinct CDR3 sequences listed, roughly 13% were seen once. The TCR sequence derives from a woman under 30 with Graves' hyperthyroidism. The source material was blood. The chain employs TRBV7-3 and TRBJ2-7, with TRBD2 matching 8 bases. Here the CDR3 reads CASSSLAGPPYEQYF. For the CDR3, the DNA is TGTGCCAGCAGTTCCTTAGCGGGGCCGCCCTACGAGCAGTACTTC.